These 9 T cell receptor beta chains share one sample of origin, sequenced in a study of early T cells in non-severe SARS-CoV-2 infection. TCRdb re-derived calls from the 5' RACE reads in MiXCR, one entry per CDR3 protein. The sample carries about 20,000 distinct CDR3 sequences, about 4% recorded once. The specimen sequenced was whole blood. These receptors came from an adult who was a healthcare worker with PCR-confirmed SARS-CoV-2 infection or an uninfected control (not recorded which).

This clonotype has just a few counts. This chain joins TRBV29-1 and TRBJ2-7; 10 nucleotides match TRBD2. The length of the CDR3 is 14 residues. Germline CDR1 is SQVTM and CDR2 is ANQGSEA. With 4 bases clipped from V and 3 bases from J, the junction kept 6 bases outside the gene matches. The CDR3 protein is CSVVHSGGIYEQYF. Written as DNA, the CDR3 is TGCAGCGTTGTACATAGCGGGGGGATCTACGAGCAGTACTTC.

This clonotype occurred many times. The chain is built from TRBV5-4 and TRBJ2-3; D ambiguous. The germline gives CDR1 SGHNT, CDR2 YYREEE (reference sequence). This CDR3 comprises 13 residues. V gave up 4 bases and J gave up 5 bases, with 11 bases separating them. CDR3 nucleotide sequence: TGTGCCAGCAGCCCCCCTTCGCAAGATACGCAGTATTTT. Its protein product is CASSPPSQDTQYF.

There are many counts of this clonotype. This rearrangement joins TRBV18 to TRBJ1-6; D call uncertain. Trimming cost V 6 bases and J 9 bases, with 18 bases left between them. The length of the CDR3 is 15 residues. The germline V gene has CDR1 KGHSH and CDR2 LQKENI. The CDR3 spells CASSRGIVDGSPLHF. The CDR3 DNA is TGTGCCAGCTCCCGTGGGATAGTGGACGGTTCACCCCTCCACTTT.

In this sample, this clonotype turned up many times. The chain recombines TRBV13 with TRBJ2-4; weak D call: TRBD2 (5 bases). The CDR3 is 16 residues long. CDR1 is PRHDT and CDR2 is FYEKMQ in the germline V gene (reference sequence). Deletions cut 0 bases from V and 5 bases from J, with 14 bases between. CDR3: CASSLGLGGLENIQYF. CDR3 in DNA: TGTGCCAGCAGCTTAGGCTTAGGAGGACTGGAAAACATTCAGTACTTC. Drawing the rest from reference TRBV13 and TRBJ2-4, the complete variable domain is AAGVIQSPRHLIKEKRETATLKCYPIPRHDTVYWYQQGPGQDPQFLISFYEKMQSDKGSIPDRFSAQQFSDYHSELNMSSLELGDSALYFCASSLGLGGLENIQYFGAGTRLSVL.

This clonotype was seen at least ten times. The DNA of the CDR3 is TGCGCCAGCAGCCAGGGTGGCAATAGCAATCAGCCCCAGCATTTT. Its translation is CASSQGGNSNQPQHF. The V and J genes are TRBV5-1 and TRBJ1-5; TRBD1 might be the D (5 bases). V was pared by 4 bases and J by 0 bases, with 11 bases between. There are 15 residues in the CDR3. Germline CDR1 and CDR2: SGHRS and YFSETQ. Supplemented by reference TRBV5-1 and TRBJ1-5, the full variable domain reads KAGVTQTPRYLIKTRGQQVTLSCSPISGHRSVSWYQQTPGQGLQFLFEYFSETQRNKGNFPGRFSGRQFSNSRSEMNVSTLELGDSALYLCASSQGGNSNQPQHFGDGTRLSIL.

The J gene is TRBJ1-6, the V gene TRBV12-3 or TRBV12-4; no firm D call. Trimming pared 3 bases from V and 7 bases from J, leaving 7 bases between. CDR3 size: 13 residues. The CDR3 region has the DNA TGTGCCAGCAGTTTCTCGGGGAATTCACCCCTCCACTTT. It specifies CASSFSGNSPLHF.

The CDR3 DNA sequence: TGTGCCAGCAGTTTGACCAGGAAATCACCCCTCCACTTT. This encodes CASSLTRKSPLHF. This chain links TRBV6-6 with TRBJ1-6; the D is unclear. Trimming shortened V by 4 bases and J by 10 bases, and 11 bases separated the two germline ends. The CDR3 is made up of 13 amino acids. Germline values: CDR1 MNHNY, CDR2 SVGAGI (reference sequence).

By share, this clonotype counts as medium-sized (0.01 to 0.1%). The chain recombines TRBV20-1 with TRBJ1-5, with D perhaps matching TRBD1 (6 bases). The ends were cut back, 6 bases at V and 5 bases at J, with 20 bases in the middle. The CDR3 runs to 15 residues. Germline V CDR1 and CDR2: DFQATT, SNEGSKA (reference sequence). DNA for the CDR3: TGCAGTGCCCGCCGTACAGGGTTTCGGGATCAGCCCCAGCATTTT. Amino acids: CSARRTGFRDQPQHF.

This clonotype was counted ten times or more. J is TRBJ1-1 and V is TRBV12-3 or TRBV12-4, with D tentatively TRBD1 (5 bases). V was pared by 6 bases and J by 4 bases, with 9 bases between. This CDR3 contains 12 residues. The CDR3 region has the DNA TGTGCCAGCAGCCCCGGGGGCACTGAAGCTTTCTTT. Amino acid sequence: CASSPGGTEAFF.